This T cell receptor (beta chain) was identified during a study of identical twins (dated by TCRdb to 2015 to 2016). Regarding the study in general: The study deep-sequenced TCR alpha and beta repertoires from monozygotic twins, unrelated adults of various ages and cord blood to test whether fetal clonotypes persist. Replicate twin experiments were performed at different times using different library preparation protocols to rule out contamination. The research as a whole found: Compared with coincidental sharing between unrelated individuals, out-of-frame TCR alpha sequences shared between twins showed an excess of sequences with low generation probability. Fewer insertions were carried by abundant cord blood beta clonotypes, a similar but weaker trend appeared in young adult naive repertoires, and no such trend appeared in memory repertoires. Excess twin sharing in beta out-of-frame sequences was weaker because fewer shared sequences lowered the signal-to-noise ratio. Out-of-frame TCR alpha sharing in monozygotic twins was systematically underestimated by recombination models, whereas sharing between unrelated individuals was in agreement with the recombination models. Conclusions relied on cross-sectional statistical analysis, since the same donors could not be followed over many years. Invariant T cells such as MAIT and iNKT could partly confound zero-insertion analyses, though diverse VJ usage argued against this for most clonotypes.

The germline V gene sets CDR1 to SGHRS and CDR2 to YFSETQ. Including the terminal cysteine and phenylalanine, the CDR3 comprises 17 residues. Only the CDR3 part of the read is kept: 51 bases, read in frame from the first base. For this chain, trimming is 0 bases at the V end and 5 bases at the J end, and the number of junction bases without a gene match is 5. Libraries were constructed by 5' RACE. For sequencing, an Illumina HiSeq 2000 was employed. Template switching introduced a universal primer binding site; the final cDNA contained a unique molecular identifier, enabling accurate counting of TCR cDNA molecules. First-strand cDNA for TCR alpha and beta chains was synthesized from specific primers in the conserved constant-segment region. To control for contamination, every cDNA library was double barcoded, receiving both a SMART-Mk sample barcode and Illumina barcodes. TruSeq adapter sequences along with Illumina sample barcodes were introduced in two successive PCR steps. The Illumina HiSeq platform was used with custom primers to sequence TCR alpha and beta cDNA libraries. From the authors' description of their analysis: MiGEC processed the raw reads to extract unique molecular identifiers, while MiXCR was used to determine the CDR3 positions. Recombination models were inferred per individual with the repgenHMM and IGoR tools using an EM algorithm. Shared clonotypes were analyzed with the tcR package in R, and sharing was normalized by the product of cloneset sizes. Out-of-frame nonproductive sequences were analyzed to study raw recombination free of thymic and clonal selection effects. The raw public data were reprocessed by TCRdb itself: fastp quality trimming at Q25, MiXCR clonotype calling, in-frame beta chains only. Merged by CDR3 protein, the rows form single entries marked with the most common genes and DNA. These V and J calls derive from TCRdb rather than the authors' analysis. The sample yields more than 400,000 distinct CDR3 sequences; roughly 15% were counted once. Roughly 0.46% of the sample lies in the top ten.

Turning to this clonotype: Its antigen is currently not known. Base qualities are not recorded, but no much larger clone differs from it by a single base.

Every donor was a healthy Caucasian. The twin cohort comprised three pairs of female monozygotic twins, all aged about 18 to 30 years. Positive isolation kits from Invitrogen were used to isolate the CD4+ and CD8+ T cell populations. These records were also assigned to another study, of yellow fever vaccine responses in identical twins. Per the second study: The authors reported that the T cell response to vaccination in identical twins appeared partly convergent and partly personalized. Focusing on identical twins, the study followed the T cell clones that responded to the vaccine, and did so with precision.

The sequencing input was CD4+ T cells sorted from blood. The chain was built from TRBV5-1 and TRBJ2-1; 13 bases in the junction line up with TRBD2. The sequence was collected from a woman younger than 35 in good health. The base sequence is TGCGCCAGCAGCTTGGCGTGGACTAGCGGGAGCCACAATGAGCAGTTCTTC. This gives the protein CASSLAWTSGSHNEQFF.